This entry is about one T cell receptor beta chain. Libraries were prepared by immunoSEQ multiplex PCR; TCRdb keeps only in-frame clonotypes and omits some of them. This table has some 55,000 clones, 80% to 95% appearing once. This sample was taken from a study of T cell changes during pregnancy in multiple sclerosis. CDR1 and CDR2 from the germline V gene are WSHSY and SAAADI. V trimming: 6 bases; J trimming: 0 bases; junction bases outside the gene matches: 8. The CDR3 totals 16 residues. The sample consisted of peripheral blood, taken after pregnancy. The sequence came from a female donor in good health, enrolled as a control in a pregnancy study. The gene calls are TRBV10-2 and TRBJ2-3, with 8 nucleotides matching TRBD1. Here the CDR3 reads CASRYRDRISTDTQYF. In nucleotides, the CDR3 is TGCGCCAGCAGGTATAGGGACAGGATTAGCACAGATACGCAGTATTTT.